This TCR beta chain was found in a study of monozygotic twins with inflammatory bowel disease. With the 5' RACE reads reprocessed, TCRdb shows one record per CDR3 protein and no DNA. This sample contains around 450,000 distinct CDR3 sequences. This CDR3 comprises 17 residues. CDR1 is MNHEY and CDR2 is SVGAGI in the germline V gene. The receptor's source is a human donor with ulcerative colitis or Crohn's disease, or a healthy co-twin of an affected twin (not recorded which). This chain connects TRBV6-5 to TRBJ1-3; lacking DNA, the TRBD1 call made by TCRdb goes unchecked. Sequences were obtained from blood. The CDR3 sequence is CASSYSRRGVSGNTIYF.